This TCR beta chain was identified in a study of blood T cell repertoires in COVID-19. Study-wide context: T cells, B-cell-depleted T cells, or PBMCs provided the cDNA or gDNA that served as material.

The CDR3 runs 12 residues. CDR1 LGHNT and CDR2 FRNRAP come from the germline V gene. V shed 5 bases and J shed 5 bases, with 9 bases lying between them. Libraries were prepared by immunoSEQ multiplex PCR; TCRdb keeps only in-frame clonotypes and omits some of them. Counted here are about 240,000 clones, roughly 91% occurring once; the ten biggest clones make up under 10%. The source of this sequence is a man aged 40-55 years who had recovered from COVID-19. V usage is TRBV12-5 and J usage is TRBJ1-1; no firm D call. The sequenced sample consisted of PBMCs or T cells enriched from blood (not recorded which). CDR3 sequence (DNA): TGTGCTAGTGGTGATCAGTGGACTGAAGCTTTCTTT. This translates into CASGDQWTEAFF.